This is a list of T cell receptor beta chains from one sample in a study of siplizumab effects on memory and regulatory T cells. Sequencing was performed with immunoSEQ multiplex PCR; in TCRdb, only in-frame clones are kept and a portion is missing. The sample consists of about 48,000 clones, roughly 87% of them appearing once. Source material: naive CD8+ T cells sorted from blood. The receptors were sampled from a human donor in good health. The CDR3 runs from the conserved cysteine through the conserved F or W. The D gene is left open where the match is weak. Part of the rows lack a size; the others show once, few, many or a class for expanded clones.

v_call: TRBV11-2; d_call: .; j_call: TRBJ2-5; clone_size: .; cdr3_aa: CASSVTRGYQETQYF; cdr3_nt: TGTGCCAGCAGTGTTACTCGCGGATACCAAGAGACCCAGTACTTC
v_call: TRBV6-5; d_call: .; j_call: TRBJ2-1; clone_size: .; cdr3_aa: CASRGPDKPHNEQFF; cdr3_nt: TGTGCCAGCAGGGGACCGGATAAACCCCACAATGAGCAGTTCTTC
v_call: TRBV6-6; d_call: .; j_call: TRBJ2-2; clone_size: .; cdr3_aa: CASSNEEGWTGELFF; cdr3_nt: TGTGCCAGCAGTAACGAGGAGGGGTGGACCGGGGAGCTGTTTTTT
v_call: TRBV19; d_call: TRBD2; j_call: TRBJ2-1; clone_size: .; cdr3_aa: CASSIRLAGANEQFF; cdr3_nt: TGTGCCAGTAGTATCCGTCTAGCGGGAGCTAATGAGCAGTTCTTC
v_call: TRBV5-1; d_call: TRBD2; j_call: TRBJ2-3; clone_size: .; cdr3_aa: CASSPGLAGTTGGTDTQYF; cdr3_nt: TGCGCCAGCAGCCCCGGACTAGCGGGTACCACCGGGGGAACAGATACGCAGTATTTT
v_call: TRBV29-1; d_call: .; j_call: TRBJ1-1; clone_size: .; cdr3_aa: CSVGIGPEAFF; cdr3_nt: TGCAGCGTTGGAATAGGCCCTGAAGCTTTCTTT
v_call: TRBV4-2; d_call: .; j_call: TRBJ1-1; clone_size: once; cdr3_aa: CASSQGASGTEAFF; cdr3_nt: TGTGCCAGCAGCCAGGGGGCTTCGGGGACTGAAGCTTTCTTT
v_call: TRBV5-6; d_call: TRBD1; j_call: TRBJ1-2; clone_size: .; cdr3_aa: CASSFNRGANGYTF; cdr3_nt: TGTGCCAGCAGCTTCAACAGGGGAGCGAATGGCTACACCTTC
v_call: TRBV7-6; d_call: TRBD1; j_call: TRBJ2-7; clone_size: .; cdr3_aa: CASSATYGTADSYEQYF; cdr3_nt: TGTGCCAGCAGCGCGACCTACGGGACAGCCGACTCCTACGAGCAGTACTTC
v_call: TRBV7-9; d_call: TRBD2; j_call: TRBJ2-3; clone_size: .; cdr3_aa: CASRDGLALYTDTQYF; cdr3_nt: TGTGCCAGCAGAGACGGACTAGCGCTATACACAGATACGCAGTATTTT
v_call: TRBV9; d_call: TRBD1; j_call: TRBJ2-1; clone_size: .; cdr3_aa: CASSVVAGGGDEQFF; cdr3_nt: TGTGCCAGCAGCGTAGTGGCAGGGGGCGGGGATGAGCAGTTCTTC
v_call: TRBV2; d_call: .; j_call: TRBJ1-1; clone_size: .; cdr3_aa: CATLQPAVSNTEAFF; cdr3_nt: TGTGCCACCCTACAGCCCGCAGTCTCGAACACTGAAGCTTTCTTT
v_call: TRBV4-1; d_call: TRBD1; j_call: TRBJ2-3; clone_size: .; cdr3_aa: CASSLGTAFRTDTQYF; cdr3_nt: TGCGCCAGCAGCCTCGGGACAGCCTTCCGCACAGATACGCAGTATTTT
v_call: TRBV6-1; d_call: .; j_call: TRBJ2-2; clone_size: .; cdr3_aa: CASSEAPRTGSSTGELFF; cdr3_nt: TGTGCCAGCAGTGAAGCGCCCCGCACCGGGAGCTCAACCGGGGAGCTGTTTTTT
v_call: TRBV5-1; d_call: TRBD2; j_call: TRBJ2-7; clone_size: few; cdr3_aa: CASSWTSGESYEQYF; cdr3_nt: TGCGCCAGCAGCTGGACTAGCGGGGAGTCCTACGAGCAGTACTTC
v_call: TRBV7-6; d_call: .; j_call: TRBJ2-7; clone_size: .; cdr3_aa: CASSINRVGPSYEQYF; cdr3_nt: TGTGCCAGCAGCATCAACAGGGTGGGGCCCTCCTACGAGCAGTACTTC
v_call: TRBV7-8; d_call: .; j_call: TRBJ2-7; clone_size: .; cdr3_aa: CASSLAGTSYEQYF; cdr3_nt: TGTGCCAGCAGCTTAGCAGGGACCTCCTACGAGCAGTACTTC
v_call: TRBV6-4; d_call: TRBD2; j_call: TRBJ2-3; clone_size: once; cdr3_aa: CASSDGGTRGTDTQYF; cdr3_nt: TGTGCCAGCAGTGACGGCGGGACTAGGGGCACAGATACGCAGTATTTT
v_call: TRBV7-9; d_call: .; j_call: TRBJ1-2; clone_size: .; cdr3_aa: CASSFSTAGWDYTF; cdr3_nt: TGTGCCAGCAGCTTTAGCACCGCGGGTTGGGACTACACCTTC
v_call: TRBV21-1; d_call: .; j_call: TRBJ2-7; clone_size: .; cdr3_aa: CASKSDRESSYEQYF; cdr3_nt: TGTGCCAGCAAATCGGACAGGGAGAGCTCCTACGAGCAGTACTTC
v_call: TRBV6-5; d_call: TRBD1; j_call: TRBJ2-7; clone_size: .; cdr3_aa: CASSYSPGQGNYEQYF; cdr3_nt: TGTGCCAGCAGTTACTCCCCGGGACAGGGAAACTACGAGCAGTACTTC
v_call: TRBV4-1; d_call: .; j_call: TRBJ1-2; clone_size: .; cdr3_aa: CASSQGAGQTGYTF; cdr3_nt: TGCGCCAGCAGCCAGGGGGCCGGCCAAACCGGCTACACCTTC
v_call: TRBV4-1; d_call: TRBD1; j_call: TRBJ1-2; clone_size: .; cdr3_aa: CASSQGPDRAYGYTF; cdr3_nt: TGCGCCAGCAGCCAAGGACCTGACAGGGCCTATGGCTACACCTTC
v_call: TRBV27; d_call: TRBD1; j_call: TRBJ1-6; clone_size: once; cdr3_aa: CASSSGQLNSPLHF; cdr3_nt: TGTGCCAGCAGCTCGGGACAGCTCAATTCACCCCTCCACTTT
v_call: TRBV6-6; d_call: .; j_call: TRBJ2-7; clone_size: .; cdr3_aa: CASSYSSGSYEQYF; cdr3_nt: TGTGCCAGCAGTTACTCGTCGGGGTCCTACGAGCAGTACTTC
v_call: TRBV7-2; d_call: TRBD2; j_call: TRBJ2-1; clone_size: .; cdr3_aa: CASSDRLAGGPYSGEQFF; cdr3_nt: TGTGCCAGCAGCGATAGACTAGCGGGAGGGCCTTATTCGGGTGAGCAGTTCTTC
v_call: TRBV9; d_call: TRBD2; j_call: TRBJ2-1; clone_size: .; cdr3_aa: CASSARLAGDRNEQFF; cdr3_nt: TGTGCCAGCAGCGCCCGACTAGCGGGGGACCGCAATGAGCAGTTCTTC
v_call: TRBV27; d_call: TRBD1; j_call: TRBJ2-7; clone_size: .; cdr3_aa: CASSLSQGAPSEQYF; cdr3_nt: TGTGCCAGCAGTTTATCTCAGGGGGCCCCCTCCGAGCAGTACTTC
v_call: TRBV5-1; d_call: .; j_call: TRBJ2-3; clone_size: .; cdr3_aa: CASSEGTVLFTDTQYF; cdr3_nt: TGCGCCAGCAGCGAGGGGACTGTTCTTTTCACAGATACGCAGTATTTT
v_call: TRBV9; d_call: .; j_call: TRBJ1-2; clone_size: once; cdr3_aa: CASSVLQGGYGYTF; cdr3_nt: TGTGCCAGCAGCGTACTCCAGGGAGGCTATGGCTACACCTTC
v_call: TRBV5-6; d_call: .; j_call: TRBJ1-1; clone_size: .; cdr3_aa: CASSQGTQRLPTEAFF; cdr3_nt: TGTGCCAGCAGTCAGGGGACTCAAAGGCTGCCAACTGAAGCTTTCTTT
v_call: TRBV1; d_call: .; j_call: TRBJ2-7; clone_size: few; cdr3_aa: CTSSQVRNEQYF; cdr3_nt: TGCACCAGCAGCCAAGTTCGGAACGAGCAGTACTTC
v_call: TRBV5-1; d_call: .; j_call: TRBJ1-2; clone_size: .; cdr3_aa: CASSLVQGHGYTF; cdr3_nt: TGCGCCAGCAGCTTGGTACAGGGTCATGGCTACACCTTC
v_call: TRBV7-9; d_call: TRBD1; j_call: TRBJ2-5; clone_size: .; cdr3_aa: CASSSTGKETQYF; cdr3_nt: TGTGCCAGCAGCTCGACAGGGAAAGAGACCCAGTACTTC
v_call: TRBV5-1; d_call: TRBD2; j_call: TRBJ2-7; clone_size: .; cdr3_aa: CASSPWTSDAYEQYF; cdr3_nt: TGCGCCAGCAGCCCCTGGACTAGCGATGCCTACGAGCAGTACTTC
v_call: TRBV7-3; d_call: .; j_call: TRBJ2-3; clone_size: .; cdr3_aa: CASSLSNPTDTQYF; cdr3_nt: TGTGCCAGCAGCTTATCGAACCCCACAGATACGCAGTATTTT
v_call: TRBV30; d_call: .; j_call: TRBJ2-3; clone_size: .; cdr3_aa: CAWNYDRADTQYF; cdr3_nt: TGTGCCTGGAACTACGACCGGGCAGATACGCAGTATTTT
v_call: TRBV6-1; d_call: .; j_call: TRBJ1-5; clone_size: .; cdr3_aa: CASSVRDSGNQPQHF; cdr3_nt: TGTGCCAGCAGTGTGAGGGATTCCGGCAATCAGCCCCAGCATTTT
v_call: TRBV7-7; d_call: .; j_call: TRBJ2-2; clone_size: .; cdr3_aa: CASSFGKQSPLNNTGELFF; cdr3_nt: TGTGCCAGCAGCTTCGGGAAGCAATCACCTCTAAACAACACCGGGGAGCTGTTTTTT
v_call: TRBV9; d_call: .; j_call: TRBJ2-3; clone_size: .; cdr3_aa: CASSAFWGNEDTQYF; cdr3_nt: TGTGCCAGCAGCGCCTTCTGGGGGAATGAAGATACGCAGTATTTT
v_call: TRBV27; d_call: .; j_call: TRBJ1-4; clone_size: .; cdr3_aa: CASSLQGSGEKLFF; cdr3_nt: TGTGCCAGCAGTCTCCAGGGGAGCGGTGAAAAACTGTTTTTT
v_call: TRBV7-9; d_call: TRBD1; j_call: TRBJ1-2; clone_size: few; cdr3_aa: CASKKGDSPYGYTF; cdr3_nt: TGTGCCAGCAAAAAGGGGGACAGCCCCTATGGCTACACCTTC
v_call: TRBV7-7; d_call: .; j_call: TRBJ2-7; clone_size: .; cdr3_aa: CASSLAASYEQYF; cdr3_nt: TGTGCCAGCAGCTTAGCGGCGTCCTACGAGCAGTACTTC
v_call: TRBV5-1; d_call: .; j_call: TRBJ2-7; clone_size: .; cdr3_aa: CASSLALSHEQYF; cdr3_nt: TGCGCCAGCAGCTTGGCCCTGAGTCACGAGCAGTACTTC
v_call: TRBV9; d_call: .; j_call: TRBJ1-2; clone_size: .; cdr3_aa: CASSVVEGSSRGYTF; cdr3_nt: TGTGCCAGCAGCGTAGTTGAAGGGAGTTCACGCGGCTACACCTTC
v_call: TRBV5-4; d_call: TRBD1; j_call: TRBJ2-2; clone_size: .; cdr3_aa: CASSGLGQDNTGELFF; cdr3_nt: TGTGCCAGCAGCGGGCTCGGACAGGACAACACCGGGGAGCTGTTTTTT
v_call: TRBV27; d_call: TRBD2; j_call: TRBJ2-1; clone_size: .; cdr3_aa: CASSLSAGVFNEQFF; cdr3_nt: TGTGCCAGCAGTTTATCAGCGGGAGTGTTCAATGAGCAGTTCTTC